Sequencing of this T cell receptor (beta chain) was carried out in a study of T cell changes during pregnancy in multiple sclerosis. The CDR3 runs to 15 residues. Germline CDR1 and CDR2: MDHEN and SYDVKM. V lost 6 bases, J lost 5 bases, and 17 bases lay in between. Profiling relied on immunoSEQ multiplex PCR, and the TCRdb table lists in-frame clones only, not all of them. The data contain about 130,000 clones, about 96% of them seen just once; the ten biggest clones take up 0.44%. V usage is TRBV28 and J usage is TRBJ2-1; D might be TRBD1 (5 bases). The sequences come from peripheral blood, collected after pregnancy. The sequence was collected from a female donor with multiple sclerosis, enrolled in a pregnancy study. CDR3 sequence (DNA): TGTGCCAGCAGCCCTGGGCAGGGCTTGGACAATGAGCAGTTCTTC. Translated, it gives CASSPGQGLDNEQFF. Based on the CDR3 plus reference TRBV28 and TRBJ2-1, the full variable domain is DVKVTQSSRYLVKRTGEKVFLECVQDMDHENMFWYRQDPGLGLRLIYFSYDVKMKEKGDIPEGYSVSREKKERFSLILESASTNQTSMYLCASSPGQGLDNEQFFGPGTRLTVL.